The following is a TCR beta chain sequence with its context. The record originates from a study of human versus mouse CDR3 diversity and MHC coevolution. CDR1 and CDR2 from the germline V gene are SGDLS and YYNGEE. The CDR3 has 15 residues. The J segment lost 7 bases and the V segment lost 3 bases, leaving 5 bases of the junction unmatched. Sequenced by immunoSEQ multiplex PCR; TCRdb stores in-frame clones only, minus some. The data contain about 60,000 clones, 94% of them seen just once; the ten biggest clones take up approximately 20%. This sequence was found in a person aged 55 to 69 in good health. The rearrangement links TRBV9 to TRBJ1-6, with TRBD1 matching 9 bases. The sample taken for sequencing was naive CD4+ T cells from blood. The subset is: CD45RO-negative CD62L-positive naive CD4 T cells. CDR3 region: CASSAGQGFNSPLHF. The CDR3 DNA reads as TGTGCCAGCAGCGCCGGACAGGGGTTCAATTCACCCCTCCACTTT.